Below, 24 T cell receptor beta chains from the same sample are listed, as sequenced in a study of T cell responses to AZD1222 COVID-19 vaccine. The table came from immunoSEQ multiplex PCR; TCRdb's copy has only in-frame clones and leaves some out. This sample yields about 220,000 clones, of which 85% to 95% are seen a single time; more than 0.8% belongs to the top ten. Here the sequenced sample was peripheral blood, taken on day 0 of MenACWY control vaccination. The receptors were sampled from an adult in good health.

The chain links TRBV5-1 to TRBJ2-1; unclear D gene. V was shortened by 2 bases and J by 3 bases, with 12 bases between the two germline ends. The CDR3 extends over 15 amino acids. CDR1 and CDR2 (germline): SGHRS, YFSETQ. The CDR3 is CASSLGFSSYNEQFF. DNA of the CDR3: TGCGCCAGCAGCTTAGGATTCTCTAGCTACAATGAGCAGTTCTTC. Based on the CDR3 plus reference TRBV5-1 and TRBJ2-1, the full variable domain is KAGVTQTPRYLIKTRGQQVTLSCSPISGHRSVSWYQQTPGQGLQFLFEYFSETQRNKGNFPGRFSGRQFSNSRSEMNVSTLELGDSALYLCASSLGFSSYNEQFFGPGTRLTVL.

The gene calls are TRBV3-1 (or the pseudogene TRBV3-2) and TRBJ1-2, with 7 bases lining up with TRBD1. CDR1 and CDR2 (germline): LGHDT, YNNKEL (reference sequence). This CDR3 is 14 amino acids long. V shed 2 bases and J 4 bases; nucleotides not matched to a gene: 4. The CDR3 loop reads CASSQPDRFYGYTF. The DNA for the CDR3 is TGTGCCAGCAGCCAACCGGACAGGTTCTATGGCTACACCTTC.

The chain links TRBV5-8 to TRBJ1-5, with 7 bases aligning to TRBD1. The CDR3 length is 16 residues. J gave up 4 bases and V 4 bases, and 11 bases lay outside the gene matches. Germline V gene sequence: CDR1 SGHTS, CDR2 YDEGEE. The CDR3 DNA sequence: TGTGCCAGCAGCCGATGGACAGGAATGAGGAATCAGCCCCAGCATTTT. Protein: CASSRWTGMRNQPQHF.

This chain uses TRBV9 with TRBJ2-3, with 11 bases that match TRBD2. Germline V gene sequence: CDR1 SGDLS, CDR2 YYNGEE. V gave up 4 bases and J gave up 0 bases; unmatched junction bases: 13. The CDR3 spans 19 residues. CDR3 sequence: CASSQGTILAGASTDTQYF. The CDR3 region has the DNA TGTGCCAGCAGCCAGGGAACTATACTAGCGGGGGCCAGCACAGATACGCAGTATTTT.

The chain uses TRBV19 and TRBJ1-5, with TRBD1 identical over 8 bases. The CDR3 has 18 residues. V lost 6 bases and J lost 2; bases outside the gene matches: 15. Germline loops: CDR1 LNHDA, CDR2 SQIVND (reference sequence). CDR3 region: CASRTGGQITLGNQPQHF. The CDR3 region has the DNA TGTGCCAGTAGAACAGGGGGACAAATAACGTTGGGCAATCAGCCCCAGCATTTT.

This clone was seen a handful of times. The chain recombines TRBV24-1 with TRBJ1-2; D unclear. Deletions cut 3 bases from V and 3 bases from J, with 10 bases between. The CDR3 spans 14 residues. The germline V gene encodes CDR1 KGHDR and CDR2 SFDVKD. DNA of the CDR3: TGTGCCACCAGTGATCCAACAGTTGACTATGGCTACACCTTC. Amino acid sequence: CATSDPTVDYGYTF.

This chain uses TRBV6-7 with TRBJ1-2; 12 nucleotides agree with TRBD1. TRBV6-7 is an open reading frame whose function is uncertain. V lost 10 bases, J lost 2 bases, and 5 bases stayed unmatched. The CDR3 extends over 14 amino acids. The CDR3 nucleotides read TGTGCCATCTCGGGACAGGGGGCGAACTATGGCTACACCTTC. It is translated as CAISGQGANYGYTF.

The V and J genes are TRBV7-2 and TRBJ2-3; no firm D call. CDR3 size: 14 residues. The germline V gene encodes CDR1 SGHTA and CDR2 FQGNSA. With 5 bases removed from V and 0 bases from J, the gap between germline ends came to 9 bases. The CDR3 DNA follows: TGTGCCAGCAGCACACGCCATAGCACAGATACGCAGTATTTT. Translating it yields CASSTRHSTDTQYF.

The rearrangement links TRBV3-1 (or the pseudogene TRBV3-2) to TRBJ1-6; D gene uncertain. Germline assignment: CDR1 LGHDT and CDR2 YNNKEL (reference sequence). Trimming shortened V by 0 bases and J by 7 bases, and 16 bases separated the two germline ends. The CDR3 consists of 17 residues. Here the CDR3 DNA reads TGTGCCAGCAGCCAAGAACCGGGCAGGTTCGGAAATTCACCCCTCCACTTT. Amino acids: CASSQEPGRFGNSPLHF.

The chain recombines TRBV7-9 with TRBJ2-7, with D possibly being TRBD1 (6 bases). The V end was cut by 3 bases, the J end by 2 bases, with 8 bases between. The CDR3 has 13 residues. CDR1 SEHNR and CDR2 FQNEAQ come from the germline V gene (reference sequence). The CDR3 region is CASSFYRAYEQYF. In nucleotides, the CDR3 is TGTGCCAGCAGCTTTTACAGGGCCTACGAGCAGTACTTC.

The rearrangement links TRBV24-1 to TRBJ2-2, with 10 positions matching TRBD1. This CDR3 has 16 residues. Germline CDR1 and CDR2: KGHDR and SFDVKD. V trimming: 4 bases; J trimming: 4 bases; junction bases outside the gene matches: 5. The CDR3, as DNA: TGTGCCACCAGTGAGCCTCGGACAGGGGGCACCGGGGAGCTGTTTTTT. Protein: CATSEPRTGGTGELFF.

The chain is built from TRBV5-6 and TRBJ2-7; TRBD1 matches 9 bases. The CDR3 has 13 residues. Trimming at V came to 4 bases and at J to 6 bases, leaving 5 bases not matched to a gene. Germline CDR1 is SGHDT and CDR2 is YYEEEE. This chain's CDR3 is CASSGTGRGEQYF. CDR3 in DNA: TGTGCCAGCAGCGGGACAGGGCGGGGCGAGCAGTACTTC.

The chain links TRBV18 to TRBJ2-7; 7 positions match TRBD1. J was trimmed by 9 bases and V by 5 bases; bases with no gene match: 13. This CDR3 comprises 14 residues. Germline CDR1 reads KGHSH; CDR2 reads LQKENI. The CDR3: CASSSGQVSGGQYF. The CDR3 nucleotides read TGTGCCAGCTCATCTGGACAGGTCTCAGGGGGGCAGTACTTC. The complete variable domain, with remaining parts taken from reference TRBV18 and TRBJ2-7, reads NAGVMQNPRHLVRRRGQEARLRCSPMKGHSHVYWYRQLPEEGLKFMVYLQKENIIDESGMPKERFSAEFPKEGPSILRIQQVVRGDSAAYFCASSSGQVSGGQYFGPGTRLTVT.

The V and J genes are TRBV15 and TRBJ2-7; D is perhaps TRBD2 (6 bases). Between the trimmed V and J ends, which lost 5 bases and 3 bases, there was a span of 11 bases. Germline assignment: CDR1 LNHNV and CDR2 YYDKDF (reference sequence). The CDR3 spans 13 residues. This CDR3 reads CATSVLGGYEQYF. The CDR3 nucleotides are TGTGCCACCAGCGTGCTGGGGGGCTACGAGCAGTACTTC.

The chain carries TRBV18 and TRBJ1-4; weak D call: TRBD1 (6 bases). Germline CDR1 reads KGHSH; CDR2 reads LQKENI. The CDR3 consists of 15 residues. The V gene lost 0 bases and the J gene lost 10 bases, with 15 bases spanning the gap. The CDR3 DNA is TGTGCCAGCTCACCACCATCGGGGGCAGCAGGAAAACTGTTTTTT. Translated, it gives CASSPPSGAAGKLFF.

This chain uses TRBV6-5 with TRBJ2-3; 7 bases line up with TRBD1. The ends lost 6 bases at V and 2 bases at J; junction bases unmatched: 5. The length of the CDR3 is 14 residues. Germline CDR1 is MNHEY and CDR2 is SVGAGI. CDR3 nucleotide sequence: TGTGCCAGCAGGCAACAGGGGTCCACAGATACGCAGTATTTT. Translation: CASRQQGSTDTQYF.

For the CDR3, the DNA is TGTGCCAGCAGCTGGGGACAGGGGGCTTCTGAAGCTTTCTTT. As protein: CASSWGQGASEAFF. The V gene is TRBV5-5, the J gene TRBJ1-1, with 12 bases identical to TRBD1. The CDR3 has 14 residues. Germline V gives CDR1 SGHKS, CDR2 YYEKEE (reference sequence). Trimming at V came to 3 bases and at J to 6 bases, leaving 3 bases not matched to a gene.

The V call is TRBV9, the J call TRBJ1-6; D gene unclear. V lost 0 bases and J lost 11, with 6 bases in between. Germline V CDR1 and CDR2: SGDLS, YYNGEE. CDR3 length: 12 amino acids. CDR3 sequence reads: CASSVGVAPLHF. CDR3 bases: TGTGCCAGCAGCGTAGGTGTCGCACCCCTCCACTTT. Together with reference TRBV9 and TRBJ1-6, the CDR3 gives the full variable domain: DSGVTQTPKHLITATGQRVTLRCSPRSGDLSVYWYQQSLDQGLQFLIQYYNGEERAKGNILERFSAQQFPDLHSELNLSSLELGDSALYFCASSVGVAPLHFGNGTRLTVT.

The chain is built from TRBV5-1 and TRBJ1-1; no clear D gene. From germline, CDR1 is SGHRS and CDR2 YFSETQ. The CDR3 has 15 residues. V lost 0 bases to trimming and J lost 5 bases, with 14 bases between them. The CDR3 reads CASSLVGVSGTEAFF. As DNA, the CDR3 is TGCGCCAGCAGCTTGGTAGGAGTGTCTGGAACTGAAGCTTTCTTT.

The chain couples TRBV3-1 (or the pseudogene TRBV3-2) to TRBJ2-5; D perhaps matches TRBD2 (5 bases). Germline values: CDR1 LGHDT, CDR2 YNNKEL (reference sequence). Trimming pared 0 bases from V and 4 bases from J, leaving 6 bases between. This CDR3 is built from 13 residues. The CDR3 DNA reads TGTGCCAGCAGCCAAGATGGAGGAGAGACCCAGTACTTC. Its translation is CASSQDGGETQYF.

Here the CDR3 DNA reads TGCGCCAGCAGCCCAGGTGGGGGCAGAGCGCCTGAAGCTTTCTTT. It codes for CASSPGGGRAPEAFF. The chain employs TRBV4-3 and TRBJ1-1, with TRBD1 as a possible D gene (6 bases). Germline V gene lookup returns CDR1 LGHNA and CDR2 YSLEER. V was pared by 4 bases and J by 6 bases, with 18 bases between. The CDR3 consists of 15 residues.

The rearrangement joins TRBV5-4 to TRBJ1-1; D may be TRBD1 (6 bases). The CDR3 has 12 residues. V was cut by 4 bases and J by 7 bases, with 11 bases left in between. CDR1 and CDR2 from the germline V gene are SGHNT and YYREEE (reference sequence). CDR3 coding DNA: TGTGCCAGCAGCCCAAGGGGGGGTGAAGCTTTCTTT. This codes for CASSPRGGEAFF.

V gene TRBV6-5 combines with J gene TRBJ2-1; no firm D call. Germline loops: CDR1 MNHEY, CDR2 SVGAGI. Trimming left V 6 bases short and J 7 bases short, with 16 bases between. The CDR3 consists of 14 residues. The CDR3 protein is CASSRTSGVNEQFF. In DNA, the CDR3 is TGTGCCAGCAGCCGGACCTCGGGTGTGAATGAGCAGTTCTTC.

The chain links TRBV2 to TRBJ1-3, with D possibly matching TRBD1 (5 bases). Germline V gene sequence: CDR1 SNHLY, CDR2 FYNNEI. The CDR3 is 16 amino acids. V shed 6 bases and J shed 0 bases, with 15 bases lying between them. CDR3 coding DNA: TGTGCCAGCAGACAGACAGATCACCACTCTGGAAACACCATATATTTT. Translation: CASRQTDHHSGNTIYF.